Below, one TCR beta chain is given with its context. The antigen remains undetermined. The sample originates from a study of siplizumab effects on memory and regulatory T cells. CDR1 and CDR2 from the germline V gene are KGHSH and LQKENI. V lost 6 bases, J lost 3 bases, and 7 bases stayed unmatched. The CDR3 is 14 residues long. Study observations and caveats: The study found that mappable alloreactive CD4+ clones averaged roughly 70% Treg-derived with siplizumab and about 26% in controls. Proliferating Tregs in siplizumab cultures were never verified as suppressive. Naive versus memory phenotype went unassigned for roughly 75-97% of proliferating CD4+ or CD8+ clones. Siplizumab, the agent tested, significantly reduced alloreactive sequences traceable to unstimulated CD4+ memory cells.

Assay: immunoSEQ multiplex PCR; the TCRdb copy retains only in-frame clones and omits some. The table records about 110,000 clones, about nine tenths of them present only once. The chain is built from TRBV18 and TRBJ2-7, with 8 bases identical to TRBD2. Specimen: CD4+ T cells sorted from blood. The clonotype comes from a human donor in good health. DNA for the CDR3: TGTGCCAGCTCGCGGGGGGTAGACCTCTACGAGCAGTACTTC. This gives the protein CASSRGVDLYEQYF.